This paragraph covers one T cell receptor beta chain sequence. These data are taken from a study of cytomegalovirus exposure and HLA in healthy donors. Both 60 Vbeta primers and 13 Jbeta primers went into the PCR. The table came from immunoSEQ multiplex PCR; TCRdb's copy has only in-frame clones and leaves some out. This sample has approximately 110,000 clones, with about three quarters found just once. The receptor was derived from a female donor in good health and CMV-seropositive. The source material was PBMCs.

CDR3 coding DNA: TGTGCCAGCAGCCTCTTTGGCGGGAGGGCCAGGAATACGCAGTATTTT. This gives the protein CASSLFGGRARNTQYF. The genes are TRBV27 and TRBJ2-3, with TRBD2 matching over 9 bases. V lost 6 bases and J lost 7; bases outside the gene matches: 14. The CDR3 has 16 amino acids. CDR1 is MNHEY, CDR2 SMNVEV, per germline (reference sequence).